The clone carrying this T cell receptor beta chain has only a few counts. What it binds is unknown. Of the isolated RNA, all was reverse transcribed, and so the sequenced material was expressed TCRB transcripts. The table came from immunoSEQ multiplex PCR; TCRdb's copy has only in-frame clones and leaves some out. The repertoire holds fewer than 350,000 clones, 15% to 20% seen once, with 0.044% in the top ten. Sorting gave populations that all exceeded 98% purity. This entry is derived from a study of beta chain features in type 1 diabetes. About the research overall: No age, gender or cell yield differences were seen between patients and healthy donors. Overall study results and limits: Type 1 diabetes patients had TCRB CDR3s that were shorter (moderately but significantly so) in all four CD4+ subsets. Small HLA sub-analyses could not settle whether HLA shapes TCRB rearrangement.

The CDR3 extends over 13 amino acids. V gave up 0 bases and J gave up 5 bases, with 8 bases separating them. In germline, CDR1 is SGHNT, CDR2 YYREEE (reference sequence). Material for sequencing was naive CD4+ T cells from blood. The V call is TRBV5-4, the J call TRBJ1-1; no clear D gene. This clonotype was sampled from a woman aged 18-35 years in good health. Here the CDR3 reads CASSLAERTEAFF. CDR3 coding DNA: TGTGCCAGCAGCTTGGCAGAGAGGACTGAAGCTTTCTTT.